The next 22 T cell receptor beta chains were all read from a single sample in a study of blood T cell repertoires in COVID-19. Assay used: immunoSEQ multiplex PCR; TCRdb lists only in-frame clones, some missing. Among roughly 200,000 clones listed, around 82% were seen once. Specimen: PBMCs or T cells enriched from blood (not recorded which). These TCRs come from a man between 35 and 55 years old who had recovered from COVID-19.

The rearrangement uses TRBV15 and TRBJ2-1; 10 bases are shared with TRBD1. CDR3 length: 21 residues. V was pared by 2 bases and J by 0 bases, with 16 bases of the junction left unmatched. Germline V lookup: CDR1 LNHNV, CDR2 YYDKDF (reference sequence). CDR3 sequence (DNA): TGTGCCACCAGCAGACGTAGAGGGACAGGGGACAAAAGAAGCTCCTACAATGAGCAGTTCTTC. Translated, it gives CATSRRRGTGDKRSSYNEQFF.

The V and J genes are TRBV2 and TRBJ2-6; D is ambiguous. Germline lookup yields CDR1 SNHLY and CDR2 FYNNEI. V dropped 3 bases and J dropped 3 bases, with 9 bases sitting between them. This CDR3 has 15 residues. The CDR3 spells CASSDGLFGANVLTF. The CDR3 coding sequence is TGTGCCAGCAGTGATGGCCTTTTTGGGGCCAACGTCCTGACTTTC.

Details on this clone: One end of the junction fails to match germline, which may point to a read error. The rearrangement links TRBV6-2 or TRBV6-3 to TRBJ2-1, with 7 bases matching TRBD2. The CDR3 length is 14 residues. The germline V gene has CDR1 MNHEY and CDR2 SVGEGT. CDR3 residues: CASTYYPGGNEQFF. In nucleotides, the CDR3 is TGTGCCAGCACTTACTACCCGGGAGGCAATGAGCAGTTCTTC.

The CDR3 spells CAGRPAGSSTDTQYF. Here the CDR3 DNA reads TGCGCCGGAAGACCAGCGGGATCTAGCACAGATACGCAGTATTTT. The chain links TRBV5-1 to TRBJ2-3; TRBD2 matches at 7 bases. This CDR3 comprises 15 residues. Germline V CDR1 and CDR2: SGHRS, YFSETQ. The J segment lost 0 bases and the V segment lost 10 bases, leaving 11 bases of the junction unmatched.

The chain is built from TRBV18 and TRBJ2-2; tentatively, D is TRBD2 (6 bases). V was trimmed by 5 bases and J by 2 bases, leaving 12 bases between them. Germline-derived CDR1 and CDR2 are KGHSH and LQKENI. This CDR3 comprises 15 residues. The chain's CDR3 is CASSWEAGNTGELFF. The CDR3 bases are TGTGCCAGCTCATGGGAAGCGGGTAACACCGGGGAGCTGTTTTTT. The entire variable domain, with the rest obtained from reference TRBV18 and TRBJ2-2, is as follows: NAGVMQNPRHLVRRRGQEARLRCSPMKGHSHVYWYRQLPEEGLKFMVYLQKENIIDESGMPKERFSAEFPKEGPSILRIQQVVRGDSAAYFCASSWEAGNTGELFFGEGSRLTVL.

This chain uses TRBV18 with TRBJ1-4; D remains unclear. The CDR3 consists of 15 residues. Germline CDR1 is KGHSH and CDR2 is LQKENI. Trimming took off 6 bases at V and 8 bases at J, with 19 bases between the two ends. CDR3 sequence reads: CASSQSMAGEEKLFF. CDR3 in DNA: TGTGCCAGCTCTCAATCTATGGCTGGGGAGGAAAAACTGTTTTTT.

This sequence joins TRBV5-8 and TRBJ2-7, with 8 positions matching TRBD1. V lost 5 bases and J lost 2; bases outside the gene matches: 3. The length of the CDR3 is 13 residues. Looked up from germline, CDR1 is SGHTS and CDR2 is YDEGEE. CDR3 nucleotides: TGTGCCAGCAGACCAGGGGGCACCTACGAGCAGTACTTC. Residues: CASRPGGTYEQYF.

Only a few counts were recorded for this clone. The chain recombines TRBV5-1 with TRBJ2-5; the match to TRBD1 covers 9 bases. Germline assignment: CDR1 SGHRS and CDR2 YFSETQ. After removal of 5 bases from V and 4 bases from J, the junction contained 3 bases not matched to a gene. This CDR3 comprises 13 residues. The CDR3 spells CASSTGGGETQYF. For the CDR3, the DNA is TGCGCCAGCAGTACAGGGGGCGGAGAGACCCAGTACTTC.

The V and J genes are TRBV7-3 and TRBJ2-3, with 8 bases aligning to TRBD2. V was clipped by 2 bases and J by 4 bases; unmatched bases: 2. The germline V gene encodes CDR1 SGHTA and CDR2 FQGTGA. CDR3 size: 14 residues. CDR3 DNA: TGTGCCAGCAGCTTACTTAGCGGGGCAGATACGCAGTATTTT. Residues: CASSLLSGADTQYF.

This chain connects TRBV7-9 to TRBJ2-7; 11 positions match TRBD2. The J segment lost 7 bases and the V segment lost 5 bases, leaving 16 bases of the junction unmatched. CDR1 and CDR2 from the germline V gene are SEHNR and FQNEAQ (reference sequence). CDR3 length: 17 amino acids. CDR3 in DNA: TGTGCCAGCAGCCCATCTTTAGCGGGAGGGACCCACAGAGAGCAGTACTTC. Its translation: CASSPSLAGGTHREQYF.

The chain has TRBV5-4 and TRBJ1-2; TRBD1 agrees at 8 bases. The germline gives CDR1 SGHNT, CDR2 YYREEE (reference sequence). V shed 2 bases and J 1 base; nucleotides not matched to a gene: 4. CDR3 length: 15 residues. CDR3 sequence reads: CASSLGDRNNYGYTF. CDR3 sequence (DNA): TGTGCCAGCAGCTTAGGGGACAGGAATAACTATGGCTACACCTTC.

The V and J genes are TRBV6-4 and TRBJ2-1; 8 bases map to TRBD2. CDR1 is MRHNA and CDR2 is SNTAGT in the germline V gene. The CDR3 length is 14 residues. With V trimmed by 3 bases and J by 7 bases, 5 bases remained unmatched. CDR3 in amino acids: CASSDRIAGNEQFF. In DNA, the CDR3 is TGTGCCAGCAGTGATAGAATAGCGGGAAATGAGCAGTTCTTC.

The CDR3 nucleotides read TGTGCCAGCAGCTTACTTGGCGGCTCCTACGAGCAGTACGTC. Translating it yields CASSLLGGSYEQYV. The chain couples TRBV7-2 to TRBJ2-7; D unresolved. CDR3 length: 14 amino acids. CDR1 and CDR2 (germline): SGHTA, FQGNSA. V was trimmed by 2 bases and J by 0 bases, leaving 8 bases between them.

This clone was found once. The chain has TRBV16 and TRBJ1-1; TRBD1 might be the D (5 bases). Trimming took off 0 bases at V and 6 bases at J, with 11 bases between the two ends. The germline V gene encodes CDR1 KGHSY and CDR2 FQNENV. This CDR3 comprises 14 residues. Here the CDR3 DNA reads TGTGCCAGCAGCCAATCGGTCGGGGGTTCTGAAGCTTTCTTT. Translating it yields CASSQSVGGSEAFF. Full variable domain (outside the CDR3, taken from reference TRBV16 and TRBJ1-1): GEEVAQTPKHLVRGEGQKAKLYCAPIKGHSYVFWYQQVLKNEFKFLISFQNENVFDETGMPKERFSAKCLPNSPCSLEIQATKLEDSAVYFCASSQSVGGSEAFFGQGTRLTVV.

The chain is built from TRBV18 and TRBJ2-2; 7 bases are shared with TRBD2. The CDR3 contains 17 residues. The ends lost 3 bases at V and 4 bases at J; junction bases unmatched: 11. Looked up from germline, CDR1 is KGHSH and CDR2 is LQKENI. The CDR3 DNA reads as TGTGCCAGCTCACCGCGCGCTAGCGGCGGGGGCACCGGGGAGCTGTTTTTT. Amino acid sequence: CASSPRASGGGTGELFF.

The sample holds one count of this clone. The chain joins TRBV7-9 to TRBJ2-3, with 7 bases matching TRBD2. The germline CDR1 and CDR2 sequences are SEHNR and FQNEAQ (reference sequence). V lost 1 base, J lost 6 bases, and 7 bases stayed unmatched. CDR3 length: 15 residues. CDR3 region: CASSLGLAVGDTQYF. The CDR3 nucleotides are TGTGCCAGCAGCTTAGGACTAGCCGTAGGGGATACGCAGTATTTT.

This sequence joins TRBV28 and TRBJ2-3; 11 bases are shared with TRBD2. J lost 3 bases, V lost 3 bases, and 5 bases had no gene match. There are 16 residues in the CDR3. CDR1 is MDHEN and CDR2 is SYDVKM in the germline V gene. The CDR3 DNA reads TGTGCCAGCAGTTTCACTAGCGGGAGAGGTACAGATACGCAGTATTTT. Protein: CASSFTSGRGTDTQYF.

This clone was counted a single time. The chain carries TRBV7-6 and TRBJ2-7, with D hard to call. The CDR3 sequence is 13 residues long. The germline gives CDR1 SGHVS, CDR2 FNYEAQ. Trimming stripped 4 bases from V and 3 bases from J, with 10 bases between. The CDR3 coding sequence is TGTGCCAGCAGCTCGGGTCCTAACTACGAGCAGTACGTC. Encoded protein: CASSSGPNYEQYV.

The J gene is TRBJ2-7, the V gene TRBV11-3; D might be TRBD2 (5 bases). Trimming took 4 bases from V and 6 from J, leaving 13 bases between them. The CDR3 totals 13 residues. Germline-derived CDR1 and CDR2 are SGHNT and YENEEA. CDR3 loop: CASSSGSEGEQYV. Written as DNA, the CDR3 is TGTGCCAGCAGCTCTGGGAGTGAGGGCGAGCAGTACGTC.

The genes are TRBV7-2 and TRBJ2-5; D is perhaps TRBD2 (6 bases). V lost 2 bases, J lost 4 bases, and 8 bases lay in between. This CDR3 spans 13 amino acids. Per the germline V gene, CDR1 is SGHTA and CDR2 is FQGNSA. The CDR3 sequence is CASSLRLVETQYF. CDR3 sequence (DNA): TGTGCCAGCAGCTTAAGACTAGTAGAGACCCAGTACTTC.

The rearrangement joins TRBV7-2 to TRBJ2-5; 8 bases map to TRBD2. Germline V gene lookup returns CDR1 SGHTA and CDR2 FQGNSA. CDR3 length: 16 amino acids. V lost 5 bases and J lost 4; bases outside the gene matches: 12. The CDR3 DNA follows: TGTGCCAGCAGCCTTAGCGGGAAATATGGAGGAGAGACCCAGTACTTC. It translates to CASSLSGKYGGETQYF.

The chain has TRBV7-7 and TRBJ2-2; maybe TRBD1 (6 bases). The germline V and J ends were trimmed by 2 bases and 5 bases, with 6 bases remaining between them. Germline V gene sequence: CDR1 SSHAT, CDR2 FNYEAQ (reference sequence). The CDR3 sequence is 13 residues long. CDR3 loop: CASSLQGTGELFF. CDR3 DNA: TGTGCCAGCAGCTTACAGGGGACCGGGGAGCTGTTTTTT. Using reference TRBV7-7 and TRBJ2-2 for the parts outside the CDR3, the full variable domain is GAGVSQSPRYKVTKRGQDVTLRCDPISSHATLYWYQQALGQGPEFLTYFNYEAQPDKSGLPSDRFSAERPEGSISTLTIQRTEQRDSAMYRCASSLQGTGELFFGEGSRLTVL.